This TCR beta chain appears in the sequencing data of a study of blood T cell repertoires in COVID-19. This CDR3 is 13 amino acids long. Trimming removed 4 bases at V and 8 bases at J, with 12 bases between. Germline-derived CDR1 and CDR2 are SGHRS and YFSETQ. Per the original methods: Counts of nucleated cells, estimated from reference gene primer amplification, were obtained. Some clones are missing from TCRdb's copy, which holds only in-frame ones; the method was immunoSEQ multiplex PCR. V, J and clone size reflect that table, while D and trimming were determined from the DNA. Of about 220,000 clones listed, 60% to 85% are singletons.

Sequenced input: peripheral blood. J is TRBJ2-2 and V is TRBV5-1, with D possibly matching TRBD1 (6 bases). This receptor was taken from a woman in her 70s with acute or convalescent COVID-19. CDR3 DNA: TGCGCCAGCAGCATAACAGGGCTGGGGGAGCTGTTTTTT. As protein: CASSITGLGELFF.